This passage covers 11 T cell receptor beta chains from one sample sequenced in a study of a mutant IDH1 vaccine in newly diagnosed glioma. Clones were read by immunoSEQ multiplex PCR, and TCRdb kept only the in-frame ones, dropping some. The sample yields around 70,000 clones, 70% to 90% seen once. The antigens of these receptors remain unknown. Time point: week 35, safety follow-up. The study gave 300 ug of mutant IDH1 20-mer peptide per vaccine dose, with topical imiquimod. Sequenced material: PBMCs, taken from a glioma patient whose treatment included an IDH1 peptide vaccine. These receptors came from a man under 40 with glioma.

The chain is built from TRBV27 and TRBJ1-1, with TRBD1 matching over 8 bases. There are 17 residues in the CDR3. Trimming at V came to 6 bases and at J to 3 bases, leaving 15 bases not matched to a gene. Germline V gene lookup returns CDR1 MNHEY and CDR2 SMNVEV (reference sequence). CDR3 nucleotide sequence: TGTGCCAGCAGCCGGGGACAGGCCATGTTCATGGACACTGAAGCTTTCTTT. Residues: CASSRGQAMFMDTEAFF.

The genes are TRBV6-6 and TRBJ2-5, with TRBD1 identical over 8 bases. CDR3 length: 15 amino acids. Germline V gene data show CDR1 as MNHNY and CDR2 as SVGAGI (reference sequence). V trimming: 0 bases; J trimming: 2 bases; junction bases outside the gene matches: 2. The CDR3: CASSYSDRAQETQYF. CDR3 DNA sequence: TGTGCCAGCAGTTACTCGGACAGGGCTCAAGAGACCCAGTACTTC.

V gene TRBV6-5 combines with J gene TRBJ2-3; 7 bases line up with TRBD1. The germline gives CDR1 MNHEY, CDR2 SVGAGI. Trimming at V came to 6 bases and at J to 4 bases, leaving 7 bases not matched to a gene. This CDR3 contains 14 residues. The CDR3 DNA reads as TGTGCCAGCAGGACAGGGTTTGGGGCAGATACGCAGTATTTT. This sequence encodes CASRTGFGADTQYF.

The chain couples TRBV5-8 to TRBJ2-7; D unresolved. This CDR3 is built from 12 residues. CDR1 is SGHTS and CDR2 is YDEGEE in the germline V gene. V was pared by 2 bases and J by 7 bases, with 10 bases between. The chain's CDR3 is CASSFPQREQYF. The DNA of the CDR3 is TGTGCCAGCAGCTTTCCCCAAAGGGAGCAGTACTTC. The whole variable domain, remainder taken from reference TRBV5-8 and TRBJ2-7, is EAGVTQSPTHLIKTRGQQATLRCSPISGHTSVYWYQQALGLGLQFLLWYDEGEERNRGNFPPRFSGRQFPNYSSELNVNALELEDSALYLCASSFPQREQYFGPGTRLTVT.

The V call is TRBV5-1, the J call TRBJ1-2; the D gene is possibly TRBD1 (5 bases). This CDR3 has 15 residues. CDR1 is SGHRS and CDR2 is YFSETQ in the germline V gene. V lost 6 bases and J 3 bases, leaving 18 bases between the germline ends. The CDR3 here is CASTPGHAGDYGYTF. The CDR3 coding sequence is TGCGCCAGCACCCCCGGACATGCTGGGGACTATGGCTACACCTTC. The variable domain in full, completed from reference TRBV5-1 and TRBJ1-2, reads KAGVTQTPRYLIKTRGQQVTLSCSPISGHRSVSWYQQTPGQGLQFLFEYFSETQRNKGNFPGRFSGRQFSNSRSEMNVSTLELGDSALYLCASTPGHAGDYGYTFGSGTRLTVV.

The chain uses TRBV20-1 and TRBJ1-5; the D gene is possibly TRBD1 (5 bases). V was trimmed by 4 bases and J by 4 bases, leaving 5 bases between them. The CDR3 is made up of 11 amino acids. The V gene's germline CDR1 is DFQATT and CDR2 SNEGSKA (reference sequence). Here the CDR3 DNA reads TGCAGTGCTAAGGGGAATCAGCCCCAGCATTTT. Translated: CSAKGNQPQHF.

V is TRBV2 and J is TRBJ1-2; 9 bases are a match to TRBD1. V trimming: 5 bases; J trimming: 6 bases; junction bases outside the gene matches: 7. The length of the CDR3 is 14 residues. CDR1 SNHLY and CDR2 FYNNEI come from the germline V gene. The CDR3 nucleotides are TGTGCCAGCAGTACCGGGACAGGGCCTAATGGCTACACCTTC. It encodes CASSTGTGPNGYTF.

The chain carries TRBV4-3 and TRBJ2-5; D not certain. CDR1 is LGHNA, CDR2 YSLEER, per germline. This CDR3 is built from 15 residues. V lost 0 bases to trimming and J lost 2 bases, with 10 bases between them. The DNA for the CDR3 is TGCGCCAGCAGCCAAGATTGGGCGCAACAAGAGACCCAGTACTTC. Protein: CASSQDWAQQETQYF.

The genes are TRBV11-2 and TRBJ2-1, with D perhaps TRBD2 (5 bases). The CDR3 is 11 amino acids. Trimming removed 8 bases at V and 5 bases at J, with 7 bases between. Germline loops: CDR1 SGHAT, CDR2 FQNNGV. The CDR3 nucleotides read TGTGCCAGCCGGGGTGACAATGAGCAGTTCTTC. This gives the protein CASRGDNEQFF.

The chain links TRBV30 to TRBJ2-2; 9 positions match TRBD1. The CDR3 extends over 14 amino acids. The V gene's germline CDR1 is GTSNPN and CDR2 SVGIG (reference sequence). V trimming: 3 bases; J trimming: 2 bases; junction bases outside the gene matches: 1. The CDR3 loop reads CAWRTGGNTGELFF. In nucleotides, the CDR3 is TGTGCCTGGAGGACAGGGGGAAACACCGGGGAGCTGTTTTTT.

The chain recombines TRBV28 with TRBJ2-5, with 9 bases identical to TRBD1. Per the germline V gene, CDR1 is MDHEN and CDR2 is SYDVKM. This CDR3 is 15 amino acids long. The trim removed 3 bases at V and 4 bases at J, leaving 6 bases unmatched. CDR3 nucleotides: TGTGCCAGCAGTTTGCGCGACAGGGGGGGAGAGACCCAGTACTTC. The encoded protein is CASSLRDRGGETQYF.